This entry lists 29 T cell receptor beta chains sequenced from one sample in a study of T cells in Graves' hyperthyroidism and ophthalmopathy. RNA transcripts were the template for amplifying TCR beta CDR3 regions. The HTBI primer set served for first-round RT-PCR of the TCR CDR3. TCRdb redid the calling of the multiplex PCR reads with MiXCR, one entry per CDR3 protein. The table records 530,000 or so distinct CDR3 sequences, around 24% of them present only once. The sequencing input was blood. These receptors originate from a young woman with Graves' ophthalmopathy.

The V and J genes are TRBV6-1 and TRBJ1-1, with 7 bases that match TRBD1. From germline, CDR1 is MNHNS and CDR2 SASEGT. CDR3 length: 16 residues. V was pared by 6 bases and J by 4 bases, with 14 bases of the junction left unmatched. CDR3 DNA sequence: TGTGCCAGCAGCCCCGGACAGGTGTCTTATTTCACTGAAGCTTTCTTT. This gives the protein CASSPGQVSYFTEAFF.

This clonotype was recorded a few times. The rearrangement joins TRBV12-3 or TRBV12-4 to TRBJ1-1; unclear D gene. V was clipped by 5 bases and J by 0 bases, with 7 bases between them. The CDR3 runs 13 residues. The CDR3 DNA reads TGTGCCAGCAGTGTCAAGATGAACACTGAAGCTTTCTTT. This translates into CASSVKMNTEAFF.

The DNA for the CDR3 is TGCAGTGCTAGCCACAGGGTATGGACTGAAGCTTTCTTT. It encodes CSASHRVWTEAFF. The V and J genes are TRBV20-1 and TRBJ1-1, with a possible D match to TRBD1 (6 bases). Germline loops: CDR1 DFQATT, CDR2 SNEGSKA (reference sequence). V was cut by 3 bases and J by 5 bases, with 13 bases left in between. This CDR3 region has 13 residues.

J is TRBJ1-5 and V is TRBV19; 11 bases agree with TRBD1. CDR1 and CDR2 (germline): LNHDA, SQIVND (reference sequence). There are 16 residues in the CDR3. The ends lost 5 bases at V and 2 bases at J; junction bases unmatched: 5. The CDR3 loop is CASSVGTGGGNQPQHF. The CDR3 region has the DNA TGTGCCAGTAGTGTCGGGACAGGGGGTGGCAATCAGCCCCAGCATTTT. Together with reference TRBV19 and TRBJ1-5, the CDR3 gives the full variable domain: DGGITQSPKYLFRKEGQNVTLSCEQNLNHDAMYWYRQDPGQGLRLIYYSQIVNDFQKGDIAEGYSVSREKKESFPLTVTSAQKNPTAFYLCASSVGTGGGNQPQHFGDGTRLSIL.

The V call is TRBV20-1, the J call TRBJ2-2; 7 nucleotides align to TRBD2. Germline V gives CDR1 DFQATT, CDR2 SNEGSKA (reference sequence). V trimming: 4 bases; J trimming: 1 base; junction bases outside the gene matches: 12. The length of the CDR3 is 17 residues. CDR3 sequence: CSAIPQGGGRNTGELFF. The CDR3 DNA is TGCAGTGCTATCCCGCAAGGCGGGGGAAGGAACACCGGGGAGCTGTTTTTT.

This clonotype was picked up many times. The chain has TRBV6-1 and TRBJ2-7; 7 bases are a match to TRBD2. The CDR3 is 13 residues long. With 7 bases clipped from V and 3 bases from J, the junction kept 6 bases outside the gene matches. In germline, CDR1 is MNHNS, CDR2 SASEGT. In DNA, the CDR3 is TGTGCCAGCAATCCGGGACTATTCTACGAGCAGTACTTC. Its translation: CASNPGLFYEQYF.

This clonotype was seen repeatedly, ten times or more. The chain's CDR3 is CASSGYDSFSGANVLTF. Here the CDR3 DNA reads TGTGCCAGCAGTGGCTATGACAGTTTCTCTGGGGCCAACGTCCTGACTTTC. The chain couples TRBV6-4 to TRBJ2-6; possibly TRBD1 for D (5 bases). This CDR3 contains 17 residues. Germline V CDR1 and CDR2: MRHNA, SNTAGT. Trimming cost V 4 bases and J 0 bases, with 13 bases left between them.

This CDR3 is CASSTRQVNYEQYF. In nucleotides, the CDR3 is TGTGCCAGCAGCACCAGACAGGTGAACTACGAGCAGTACTTC. J is TRBJ2-7 and V is TRBV7-8, with D possibly being TRBD1 (6 bases). The CDR3 totals 14 residues. Deletions cut 5 bases from V and 3 bases from J, with 14 bases between. Germline V gene data show CDR1 as SGHVS and CDR2 as FQNEAQ.

The rearrangement joins TRBV6-1 to TRBJ2-2, with a weak D call TRBD1 (5 bases). V was clipped by 5 bases and J by 7 bases, with 14 bases between them. The CDR3 has 14 amino acids. Germline CDR1 reads MNHNS; CDR2 reads SASEGT. CDR3 region: CASSQGPQGGELFF. CDR3 in DNA: TGTGCCAGCAGTCAAGGACCGCAGGGCGGGGAGCTGTTTTTT.

At least ten counts were recorded for this clonotype. The chain combines TRBV12-3 or TRBV12-4 with TRBJ2-2; 8 nucleotides align to TRBD1. Trimming removed 7 bases from V and 4 bases from J; junction bases left unmatched: 5. The CDR3 is made up of 14 amino acids. The CDR3 DNA sequence: TGTGCCAGCACCGCGACAGGGGTCACCGGGGAGCTGTTTTTT. Its translation: CASTATGVTGELFF.

Ten or more counts support this clonotype. The CDR3 sequence: CASSYSKRLNTEAFF. DNA for the CDR3: TGTGCCAGCAGTTACTCCAAACGGCTGAACACTGAAGCTTTCTTT. The genes are TRBV6-5 and TRBJ1-1; D is ambiguous. V dropped 0 bases and J dropped 0 bases, with 8 bases sitting between them. This CDR3 contains 15 residues. CDR1 and CDR2 (germline): MNHEY, SVGAGI.

V gene TRBV12-3 or TRBV12-4 combines with J gene TRBJ2-7, with D possibly being TRBD2 (6 bases). V was shortened by 7 bases and J by 2 bases, with 12 bases between the two germline ends. The CDR3 has 13 residues. CDR3 sequence reads: CASILSGTYEQYF. CDR3 DNA: TGTGCCAGCATCCTTAGCGGTACCTACGAGCAGTACTTC.

The rearrangement uses TRBV11-2 and TRBJ2-5; D unresolved. V lost 4 bases and J 7 bases, leaving 13 bases between the germline ends. The CDR3 has 13 amino acids. The V gene's germline CDR1 is SGHAT and CDR2 FQNNGV. The CDR3 loop reads CASSSLGPGTQYF. Here the CDR3 DNA reads TGTGCCAGCAGCTCGCTAGGACCGGGGACCCAGTACTTC.

This clonotype was picked up many times. The chain couples TRBV6-5 to TRBJ1-1; 7 nucleotides align to TRBD1. V gave up 0 bases and J gave up 1 base; unmatched junction bases: 2. The CDR3 extends over 15 amino acids. Germline assignment: CDR1 MNHEY and CDR2 SVGAGI. This CDR3 is CASSYSTGSNTEAFF. The CDR3 coding sequence is TGTGCCAGCAGTTACTCGACAGGGTCGAACACTGAAGCTTTCTTT.

This clonotype was recorded many times. The chain joins TRBV5-4 to TRBJ1-2; D perhaps matches TRBD1 (5 bases). This CDR3 has 13 amino acids. In germline, CDR1 is SGHNT, CDR2 YYREEE (reference sequence). Trimming removed 4 bases at V and 4 bases at J, with 11 bases between. In DNA, the CDR3 is TGTGCCAGCAGCCTAGACAGTCGCTATGGCTACACCTTC. Amino acid sequence: CASSLDSRYGYTF.

This clonotype was counted once. The V and J genes are TRBV6-5 and TRBJ2-2; D is undetermined. The length of the CDR3 is 15 residues. Looked up from germline, CDR1 is MNHEY and CDR2 is SVGAGI. The V end was cut by 4 bases, the J end by 0 bases, with 9 bases between. CDR3 sequence (DNA): TGTGCCAGCAGTTGGGCCACAACGAACACCGGGGAGCTGTTTTTT. Encoded protein: CASSWATTNTGELFF.

This clonotype showed up many times. The V gene is TRBV20-1, the J gene TRBJ1-2; 8 positions agree with TRBD1. Germline values: CDR1 DFQATT, CDR2 SNEGSKA (reference sequence). The CDR3 length is 13 residues. J gave up 4 bases and V 6 bases, and 7 bases lay outside the gene matches. The CDR3 sequence: CSAMGQDIYGYTF. CDR3 DNA sequence: TGCAGTGCCATGGGACAGGACATCTATGGCTACACCTTC.

The J gene is TRBJ1-2, the V gene TRBV5-1; D is perhaps TRBD1 (5 bases). The CDR3 has 15 amino acids. Trimming stripped 5 bases from V and 3 bases from J, with 17 bases between. CDR1 is SGHRS, CDR2 YFSETQ, per germline. CDR3 residues: CASRSAVGGYYGYTF. The DNA of the CDR3 is TGCGCCAGCAGAAGCGCCGTGGGGGGGTACTATGGCTACACCTTC. The entire variable domain, with the rest obtained from reference TRBV5-1 and TRBJ1-2, is as follows: KAGVTQTPRYLIKTRGQQVTLSCSPISGHRSVSWYQQTPGQGLQFLFEYFSETQRNKGNFPGRFSGRQFSNSRSEMNVSTLELGDSALYLCASRSAVGGYYGYTFGSGTRLTVV.

This clonotype showed up many times. V and J are TRBV7-9 and TRBJ1-1; unclear D gene. The CDR3 spans 11 residues. CDR1 and CDR2 from the germline V gene are SEHNR and FQNEAQ (reference sequence). V shed 4 bases and J shed 11 bases, with 11 bases lying between them. CDR3 protein: CASSSTEMAFF. In DNA form, the CDR3 reads TGTGCCAGCAGCTCGACCGAAATGGCTTTCTTT. The whole variable domain, remainder taken from reference TRBV7-9 and TRBJ1-1, is DTGVSQNPRHKITKRGQNVTFRCDPISEHNRLYWYRQTLGQGPEFLTYFQNEAQLEKSRLLSDRFSAERPKGSFSTLEIQRTEQGDSAMYLCASSSTEMAFFGQGTRLTVV.

This clonotype was seen repeatedly, ten times or more. The rearrangement uses TRBV7-9 and TRBJ1-5; no firm D call. This CDR3 spans 14 amino acids. Trimming removed 5 bases at V and 2 bases at J, with 10 bases between. CDR1 and CDR2 (germline): SEHNR, FQNEAQ (reference sequence). The CDR3 loop reads CASSGREGNQPQHF. The CDR3 coding sequence is TGTGCCAGCAGCGGCCGGGAAGGCAATCAGCCCCAGCATTTT.

The CDR3 DNA reads as TGTGCCAGTAGTCCCATAGCGGGGGAGCGCGCCTACGAGCAGTACTTC. Amino acids: CASSPIAGERAYEQYF. The rearrangement uses TRBV19 and TRBJ2-7; 9 nucleotides line up with TRBD2. The CDR3 consists of 16 residues. Germline trimming cut 5 bases from V and 2 bases from J; bases unmatched to any gene: 10. Germline-derived CDR1 and CDR2 are LNHDA and SQIVND (reference sequence). The variable domain in full, with the rest retrieved from reference TRBV19 and TRBJ2-7, is DGGITQSPKYLFRKEGQNVTLSCEQNLNHDAMYWYRQDPGQGLRLIYYSQIVNDFQKGDIAEGYSVSREKKESFPLTVTSAQKNPTAFYLCASSPIAGERAYEQYFGPGTRLTVT.

This clonotype was seen many times. This chain joins TRBV3-1 and TRBJ1-5; D is unclear. Trimming stripped 2 bases from V and 5 bases from J, with 4 bases between. The CDR3 is 12 residues long. The germline gives CDR1 LGHDT, CDR2 YNNKEL (reference sequence). In nucleotides, the CDR3 is TGTGCCAGCAGCCAATCGGATCAGCCCCAGCATTTT. It specifies CASSQSDQPQHF.

Only a few counts were recorded for this clonotype. The chain links TRBV19 to TRBJ2-5; D uncertain. The germline V gene encodes CDR1 LNHDA and CDR2 SQIVND (reference sequence). This CDR3 has 15 residues. V lost 4 bases and J 2 bases, leaving 14 bases between the germline ends. CDR3: CASSTSADWQETQYF. CDR3 sequence (DNA): TGTGCCAGTAGTACCTCGGCCGATTGGCAAGAGACCCAGTACTTC.

A remark on this clonotype: A much larger clonotype is one base distant, so this may be a read error. No conserved phenylalanine or tryptophan ends this CDR3, so it is likely a read error. The CDR3 sequence: CASSLAGGWNYGYTY. CDR3 bases: TGTGCCAGCAGCTTGGCGGGGGGCTGGAACTATGGCTACACCTAC. The chain employs TRBV5-6 and TRBJ1-2; D is perhaps TRBD1 (6 bases). V was shortened by 0 bases and J by 2 bases, with 11 bases between the two germline ends. Looked up from germline, CDR1 is SGHDT and CDR2 is YYEEEE. The CDR3 consists of 15 residues.

The sample holds many counts of this clonotype. CDR3 bases: TGTGCCAGCAGTTACTCGATGGGTTCTGGGGCCAACGTCCTGACTTTC. Protein sequence: CASSYSMGSGANVLTF. The V gene is TRBV6-5, the J gene TRBJ2-6; D remains ambiguous. The CDR3 length is 16 residues. V was cut by 0 bases and J by 1 base, with 7 bases left in between. Germline V gene lookup returns CDR1 MNHEY and CDR2 SVGAGI.

The chain employs TRBV30 and TRBJ2-7, with 9 positions matching TRBD1. CDR1 is GTSNPN and CDR2 is SVGIG in the germline V gene (reference sequence). V lost 3 bases to trimming and J lost 7 bases; unmatched junction nucleotides: 13. The CDR3 is 15 amino acids. The CDR3 loop reads CAWRVRDRDLPEQYF. The CDR3 bases are TGTGCCTGGAGGGTCAGGGACAGGGACCTACCTGAGCAGTACTTC.

This rearrangement joins TRBV24-1 to TRBJ1-1; no clear D gene. Germline CDR1 is KGHDR and CDR2 is SFDVKD. The CDR3 is 14 residues long. The V end lost 8 bases, the J end lost 5 bases, and 17 bases lay between the germline ends. CDR3 nucleotides: TGTGCCACCATGCATTTCTCTCGAGGGACTGAAGCTTTCTTT. As protein: CATMHFSRGTEAFF.

This chain joins TRBV20-1 and TRBJ2-7, with TRBD2 matching over 8 bases. CDR1 is DFQATT and CDR2 is SNEGSKA in the germline V gene (reference sequence). J gave up 11 bases and V 7 bases, and 13 bases lay outside the gene matches. There are 12 residues in the CDR3. The CDR3: CSVRTSSSGEYF. CDR3 sequence (DNA): TGCAGTGTAAGGACTAGCTCTTCGGGGGAGTACTTC.

This clonotype was recorded at least ten times. The rearrangement uses TRBV7-6 and TRBJ1-6, with 7 bases aligning to TRBD1. Germline loops: CDR1 SGHVS, CDR2 FNYEAQ. V was pared by 2 bases and J by 8 bases, with 6 bases of the junction left unmatched. This CDR3 has 15 residues. CDR3 in amino acids: CASSLSTGEDSPLHF. CDR3 DNA: TGTGCCAGCAGCTTATCTACAGGGGAGGATTCACCCCTCCACTTT. The entire variable domain, with the rest obtained from reference TRBV7-6 and TRBJ1-6, is as follows: GAGVSQSPRYKVTKRGQDVALRCDPISGHVSLYWYRQALGQGPEFLTYFNYEAQQDKSGLPNDRFSAERPEGSISTLTIQRTEQRDSAMYRCASSLSTGEDSPLHFGNGTRLTVT.